The 10 T cell receptor beta chains given below trace back to one sample, sequenced in a study of blood T cell repertoires in COVID-19 (dated by TCRdb to about 2020). Receptor amplification or capture employed the immunoSEQ multiplex PCR assay. The immuneACCESS repertoire file appears here via TCRdb, limited to in-frame rearrangements. These files lack a portion of the clones; in checked studies, under half of the deficit traces to unresolved V genes, and the cause of the others is not known. For this sample the table gives roughly 500,000 clones, of which 89% were detected only once. The top ten hold approximately 0.9% of the sample. Sequences were obtained from peripheral blood. The receptors were gathered from a man between 18 and 35 years old with COVID-19, enrolled during active disease.

DNA of the CDR3: TGTGCCAGCAGCCCCGTCAGACGAGCCCCTACAGCTGAGCAGTTCTTC. Its translation: CASSPVRRAPTAEQFF. The V and J genes are TRBV7-9 and TRBJ2-1; D gene ambiguous. Germline CDR1 is SEHNR and CDR2 is FQNEAQ (reference sequence). CDR3 length: 16 residues. Trimming took 5 bases from V and 9 from J, leaving 23 bases between them.

V gene TRBV5-1 combines with J gene TRBJ2-4; possibly TRBD1 for D (7 bases). The V gene lost 0 bases and the J gene lost 1 base, with 11 bases spanning the gap. Germline V gene data show CDR1 as SGHRS and CDR2 as YFSETQ. The CDR3 length is 16 residues. CDR3 in DNA: TGCGCCAGCAGCTTGGCCAGGGGGGCGGCCAAAAACATTCAGTACTTC. Its protein product is CASSLARGAAKNIQYF.

This chain links TRBV4-1 with TRBJ2-1; D is possibly TRBD1 (5 bases). This CDR3 spans 14 amino acids. Trimming took 1 base from V and 9 from J, leaving 13 bases between them. Germline assignment: CDR1 MGHRA and CDR2 YSYEKL. CDR3 sequence: CASSQVKGYVEQFF. The CDR3 DNA reads as TGCGCCAGCAGCCAAGTCAAGGGGTACGTTGAGCAGTTCTTC.

The rearrangement links TRBV2 to TRBJ2-2, with unresolved D. Trimming took off 3 bases at V and 6 bases at J, with 14 bases between the two ends. The CDR3 has 15 amino acids. Germline V CDR1 and CDR2: SNHLY, FYNNEI. CDR3 protein: CASSDQIGGAGELFF. The DNA of the CDR3 is TGTGCCAGCAGTGACCAAATAGGCGGCGCCGGGGAGCTGTTTTTT.

The genes are TRBV9 and TRBJ1-2, with TRBD1 matching 7 bases. The CDR3 loop spans 15 amino acids. V shed 1 base, J shed 5 bases, and the junction held 8 bases outside the gene matches. The germline CDR1 and CDR2 sequences are SGDLS and YYNGEE. Here the CDR3 reads CASSVSGTAPYGYTF. The CDR3 DNA sequence: TGTGCCAGCAGCGTATCCGGGACAGCGCCTTATGGCTACACCTTC.

The DNA of the CDR3 is TGTGCCAGCAGCCAAGACCTTAGAGGCTATAGCTCCTACGAGCAGTACTTC. This sequence encodes CASSQDLRGYSSYEQYF. The rearrangement uses TRBV4-2 and TRBJ2-7; the D is unclear. CDR3 length: 17 amino acids. Germline V gene lookup returns CDR1 LGHNA and CDR2 YNFKEQ. V was clipped by 0 bases and J by 0 bases, with 15 bases between them.

In nucleotides, the CDR3 is TGTGCCAGCAGCTTAGATAGCGGGGTTAACACCGGGGAGCTGTTTTTT. This translates into CASSLDSGVNTGELFF. V and J are TRBV11-2 and TRBJ2-2, with 8 positions matching TRBD2. The CDR3 loop spans 16 amino acids. Losses at the gene ends were 0 bases for V and 2 bases for J; bases not matched to a gene: 2. CDR1 is SGHAT, CDR2 FQNNGV, per germline.

The V and J genes are TRBV19 and TRBJ2-3; D is perhaps TRBD1 (5 bases). Germline CDR1 is LNHDA and CDR2 is SQIVND (reference sequence). The CDR3 sequence is 14 residues long. V lost 11 bases and J lost 3, with 18 bases in between. The CDR3 sequence is CARPPGYSTDTQYF. CDR3 coding DNA: TGTGCCCGGCCGCCAGGGTACTCTACAGATACGCAGTATTTT.

V gene TRBV10-3 combines with J gene TRBJ2-7; 8 bases map to TRBD1. The CDR3 consists of 13 residues. After removal of 4 bases from V and 3 bases from J, the junction contained 2 bases not matched to a gene. The germline CDR1 and CDR2 sequences are ENHRY and SYGVKD. The CDR3 nucleotides read TGTGCCATCAGTGTACAGGGGGGCTACGAGCAGTACTTC. Translation gives CAISVQGGYEQYF.

This rearrangement joins TRBV10-1 to TRBJ2-7; TRBD2 is a possible D gene (5 bases). Looked up from germline, CDR1 is WNHNN and CDR2 is SYGVQD (reference sequence). The CDR3 is 13 residues long. V was cut by 2 bases and J by 6 bases, with 11 bases left in between. CDR3 sequence (DNA): TGCGCCAGCAGTGAGCCGCCCGGGATCGAGCAGTACTTC. Translated, it gives CASSEPPGIEQYF.